Following are 20 T cell receptor beta chains from one sample sequenced in a study of T cells in Graves' hyperthyroidism and ophthalmopathy. Researchers amplified the TCR beta CDR3 regions from RNA transcripts. In the first-round RT-PCR of the TCR CDR3, the HTBI primer set was used. TCRdb re-called the multiplex PCR reads through MiXCR, storing one row per CDR3 protein. The sample includes roughly 380,000 distinct CDR3 sequences, more than 11% of them seen just once. The sequenced material came from blood. Receptor source: an older woman with Graves' hyperthyroidism.

V usage is TRBV7-9 and J usage is TRBJ2-1; 14 positions agree with TRBD2. The CDR3 is 19 residues long. The ends lost 7 bases at V and 4 bases at J; junction bases unmatched: 15. Per germline, CDR1 SEHNR and CDR2 FQNEAQ (reference sequence). The CDR3 region is CASTTWGGTSGSGYNEQFF. The CDR3 DNA follows: TGTGCCAGCACTACTTGGGGGGGGACTAGCGGGAGCGGGTACAATGAGCAGTTCTTC.

The table lists this clonotype with many counts. The J gene is TRBJ1-6, the V gene TRBV12-3 or TRBV12-4; D gene ambiguous. The CDR3 is made up of 13 amino acids. Trimming stripped 5 bases from V and 10 bases from J, with 12 bases between. Here the CDR3 reads CASSRLEKSPLHF. The CDR3 DNA reads as TGTGCCAGCAGTCGATTGGAGAAATCACCCCTCCACTTT.

This clonotype was found many times. The V gene is TRBV10-3, the J gene TRBJ1-1; 7 nucleotides line up with TRBD1. J was trimmed by 6 bases and V by 10 bases; bases with no gene match: 14. The length of the CDR3 is 14 residues. Germline values: CDR1 ENHRY, CDR2 SYGVKD. DNA of the CDR3: TGTGCCACCTTGAGGCGAGGGGGCGCCGCTGAAGCTTTCTTT. Protein sequence: CATLRRGGAAEAFF.

This clonotype occurred many times. The CDR3 sequence: CASSRGVGGTGELFF. DNA for the CDR3: TGTGCCAGCAGTAGAGGAGTTGGCGGCACCGGGGAGCTGTTTTTT. This rearrangement joins TRBV6-1 to TRBJ2-2; no definite D call. Per germline, CDR1 MNHNS and CDR2 SASEGT. The CDR3 extends over 15 amino acids. Deletions cut 5 bases from V and 4 bases from J, with 14 bases between.

The V and J genes are TRBV5-4 and TRBJ2-2, with TRBD1 matching over 8 bases. Germline assignment: CDR1 SGHNT and CDR2 YYREEE (reference sequence). The CDR3 consists of 15 residues. With V trimmed by 2 bases and J by 4 bases, 4 bases remained unmatched. The CDR3, as DNA: TGTGCCAGCAGCTTAGACAGGGGATTCACCGGGGAGCTGTTTTTT. Translated: CASSLDRGFTGELFF.

This clonotype was recorded many times. The rearrangement uses TRBV7-8 and TRBJ1-3; D is ambiguous. Germline assignment: CDR1 SGHVS and CDR2 FQNEAQ. V was clipped by 6 bases and J by 0 bases, with 12 bases between them. The CDR3 extends over 15 amino acids. The CDR3 DNA follows: TGTGCCAGCAGTGGGCGACTACTCTCTGGAAACACCATATATTTT. It specifies CASSGRLLSGNTIYF.

This clonotype was counted at least ten times. The chain has TRBV12-5 and TRBJ2-5, with 9 bases that match TRBD2. The germline V gene encodes CDR1 LGHNT and CDR2 FRNRAP. The CDR3 sequence is 13 residues long. J was trimmed by 11 bases and V by 0 bases; bases with no gene match: 4. CDR3 protein: CASGLVQTSGQYF. CDR3 in DNA: TGTGCTAGTGGTTTGGTCCAGACTAGCGGACAGTACTTC.

This clonotype was counted ten times or more. The chain is built from TRBV12-3 or TRBV12-4 and TRBJ2-4; D may correspond to TRBD1 or TRBD2 (5 bases each). The CDR3 length is 16 residues. Trimming took 4 bases from V and 2 from J, leaving 15 bases between them. The CDR3 coding sequence is TGTGCCAGCAGTTCGAGCGCAGGGACGTCCAAAAACATTCAGTACTTC. Translating it yields CASSSSAGTSKNIQYF.

This clonotype showed up many times. V gene TRBV12-3 or TRBV12-4 combines with J gene TRBJ2-7, with a weak D call TRBD2 (5 bases). V dropped 2 bases and J dropped 2 bases, with 7 bases sitting between them. The CDR3 length is 13 residues. CDR3 coding DNA: TGTGCCAGCAGTTTATCCGGGGCCTACGAGCAGTACTTC. It codes for CASSLSGAYEQYF.

Many counts were recorded for this clonotype. The rearrangement joins TRBV7-9 to TRBJ2-2; D is unresolved. V was cut by 9 bases and J by 7 bases, with 6 bases left in between. CDR1 SEHNR and CDR2 FQNEAQ come from the germline V gene (reference sequence). The CDR3 contains 10 residues. The CDR3 reads CASSSGELFF. The CDR3 DNA reads TGTGCCAGTAGTAGCGGGGAGCTGTTTTTT.

In its sample, this clonotype was seen many times. The CDR3 nucleotides are TGTGCCAGCAACCCGGGACTAGCGAACTCCTACGAGCAGTACTTC. Amino acids: CASNPGLANSYEQYF. The V call is TRBV2, the J call TRBJ2-7, with 10 bases fitting TRBD2. The length of the CDR3 is 15 residues. From germline, CDR1 is SNHLY and CDR2 FYNNEI. The trim removed 7 bases at V and 0 bases at J, leaving 6 bases unmatched. Drawing the rest from reference TRBV2 and TRBJ2-7, the complete variable domain is EPEVTQTPSHQVTQMGQEVILRCVPISNHLYFYWYRQILGQKVEFLVSFYNNEISEKSEIFDDQFSVERPDGSNFTLKIRSTKLEDSAMYFCASNPGLANSYEQYFGPGTRLTVT.

As concerns this clonotype: A single base separates this from a much larger clone, so it may be a read error. This is likely a read error, given that the CDR3 carries no conserved phenylalanine or tryptophan at its end. This chain connects TRBV2 to TRBJ2-7; tentatively, D is TRBD2 (5 bases). Trimming took off 4 bases at V and 3 bases at J, with 13 bases between the two ends. Per germline, CDR1 SNHLY and CDR2 FYNNEI. The CDR3 extends over 14 amino acids. The CDR3 sequence is CASSAPGKGYEQYL. Here the CDR3 DNA reads TGTGCCAGCAGTGCCCCGGGAAAGGGCTACGAGCAGTACCTC.

This clonotype was seen many times. V usage is TRBV10-1 and J usage is TRBJ1-5; 7 bases align to TRBD1. V shed 6 bases and J 6 bases; nucleotides not matched to a gene: 11. CDR1 and CDR2 from the germline V gene are WNHNN and SYGVQD (reference sequence). This CDR3 contains 15 residues. The CDR3 is CASRRTGALGQPQHF. DNA of the CDR3: TGCGCCAGCAGGCGGACAGGTGCGTTGGGTCAGCCCCAGCATTTT.

There are many counts of this clonotype. The chain uses TRBV3-1 and TRBJ2-5; 11 bases are a match to TRBD2. The CDR3 extends over 18 amino acids. Germline assignment: CDR1 LGHDT and CDR2 YNNKEL (reference sequence). V lost 2 bases to trimming and J lost 5 bases; unmatched junction nucleotides: 13. The CDR3 reads CASSQLRTSGPERETQYF. The CDR3 nucleotides read TGTGCCAGCAGCCAACTCCGGACTAGCGGGCCCGAGAGGGAGACCCAGTACTTC.

This clonotype appeared many times. The genes are TRBV6-2 or TRBV6-3 and TRBJ2-3; D remains unclear. V was cut by 7 bases and J by 4 bases, with 18 bases left in between. Germline lookup yields CDR1 MNHEY and CDR2 SVGEGT. The CDR3 spans 15 residues. The CDR3 nucleotides read TGTGCCAGCAAACCCGGCGGTCCCCCCGCAGATACGCAGTATTTT. Its translation: CASKPGGPPADTQYF.

The CDR3 DNA follows: TGTGCCAGCAGCTCTCCCGGGGGTAGCGGGAGGGTTGGCACAGATACGCAGTATTTT. It is translated as CASSSPGGSGRVGTDTQYF. The chain uses TRBV7-9 and TRBJ2-3; 11 bases agree with TRBD2. There are 19 residues in the CDR3. In germline, CDR1 is SEHNR, CDR2 FQNEAQ (reference sequence). The ends lost 4 bases at V and 1 base at J; junction bases unmatched: 13.

Ten or more counts support this clonotype. The gene calls are TRBV6-5 and TRBJ1-5; weak D call: TRBD1 (5 bases). V dropped 0 bases and J dropped 0 bases, with 15 bases sitting between them. CDR1 is MNHEY and CDR2 is SVGAGI in the germline V gene. The CDR3 extends over 18 amino acids. CDR3 region: CASSYSRTSTYSNQPQHF. DNA for the CDR3: TGTGCCAGCAGTTACTCCCGGACATCAACCTATAGCAATCAGCCCCAGCATTTT.

The gene calls are TRBV18 and TRBJ1-4; 9 positions agree with TRBD1. This CDR3 is built from 14 residues. Trimming cost V 5 bases and J 8 bases; bases outside gene matches: 6. Germline CDR1 KGHSH, CDR2 LQKENI. The CDR3 sequence is CASSSQGAKEKLFF. The CDR3 region has the DNA TGTGCCAGCTCATCACAGGGGGCAAAGGAAAAACTGTTTTTT.

This clonotype came up many times. The rearrangement uses TRBV5-1 and TRBJ2-7; possibly TRBD1 for D (6 bases). The CDR3 length is 13 residues. The germline V gene has CDR1 SGHRS and CDR2 YFSETQ. The ends were cut back, 4 bases at V and 2 bases at J, with 10 bases in the middle. The CDR3: CASSVTGAYEQYF. The CDR3 coding sequence is TGCGCCAGCAGCGTGACAGGCGCCTACGAGCAGTACTTC.

There are many counts of this clonotype. The chain combines TRBV9 with TRBJ2-1; TRBD2 matches 13 bases. Trimming cost V 3 bases and J 9 bases; bases outside gene matches: 9. CDR1 is SGDLS and CDR2 is YYNGEE in the germline V gene. CDR3 size: 16 residues. The CDR3 sequence is CASSDWTSGRSFEQFF. CDR3 coding DNA: TGTGCCAGCAGCGACTGGACTAGCGGGAGATCCTTTGAGCAGTTCTTC.